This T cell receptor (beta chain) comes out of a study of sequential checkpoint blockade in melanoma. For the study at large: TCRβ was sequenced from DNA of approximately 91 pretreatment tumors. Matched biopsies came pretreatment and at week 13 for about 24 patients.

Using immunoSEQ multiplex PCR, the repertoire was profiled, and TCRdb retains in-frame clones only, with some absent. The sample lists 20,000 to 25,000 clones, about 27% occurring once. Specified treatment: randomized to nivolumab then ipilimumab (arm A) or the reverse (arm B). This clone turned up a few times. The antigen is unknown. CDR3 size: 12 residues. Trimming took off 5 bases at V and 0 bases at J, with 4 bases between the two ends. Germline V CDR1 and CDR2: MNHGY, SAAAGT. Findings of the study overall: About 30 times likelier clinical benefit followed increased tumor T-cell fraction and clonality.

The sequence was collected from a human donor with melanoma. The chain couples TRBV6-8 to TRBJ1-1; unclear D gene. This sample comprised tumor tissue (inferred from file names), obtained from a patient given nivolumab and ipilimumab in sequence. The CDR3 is CASSRLNTEAFF. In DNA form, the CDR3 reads TGTGCCAGCAGTCGGTTGAACACTGAAGCTTTCTTT.